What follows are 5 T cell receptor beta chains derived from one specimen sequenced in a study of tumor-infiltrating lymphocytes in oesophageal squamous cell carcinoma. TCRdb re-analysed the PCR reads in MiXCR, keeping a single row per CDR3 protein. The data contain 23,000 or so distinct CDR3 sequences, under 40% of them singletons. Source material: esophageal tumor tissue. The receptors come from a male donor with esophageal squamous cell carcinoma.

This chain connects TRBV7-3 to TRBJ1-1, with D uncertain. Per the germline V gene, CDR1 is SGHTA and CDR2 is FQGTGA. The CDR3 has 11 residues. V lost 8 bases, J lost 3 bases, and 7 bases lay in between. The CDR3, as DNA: TGTGCCAGCGGCAGTTACACTGAAGCTTTCTTT. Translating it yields CASGSYTEAFF.

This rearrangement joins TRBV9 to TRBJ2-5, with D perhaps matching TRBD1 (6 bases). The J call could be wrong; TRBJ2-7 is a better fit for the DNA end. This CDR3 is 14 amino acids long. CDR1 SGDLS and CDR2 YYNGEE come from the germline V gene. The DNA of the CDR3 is TGTGCCAGCAGCGTAGGGGTAGGGGGTTACGAGCAGTACTTC. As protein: CASSVGVGGYEQYF.

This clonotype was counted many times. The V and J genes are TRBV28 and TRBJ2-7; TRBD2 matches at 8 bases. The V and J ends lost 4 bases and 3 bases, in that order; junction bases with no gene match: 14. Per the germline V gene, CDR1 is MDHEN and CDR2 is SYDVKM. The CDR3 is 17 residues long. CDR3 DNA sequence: TGTGCCAGCAGTTCCCCACGGGGCGGGGGGCTAAACTACGAGCAGTACTTC. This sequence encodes CASSSPRGGGLNYEQYF.

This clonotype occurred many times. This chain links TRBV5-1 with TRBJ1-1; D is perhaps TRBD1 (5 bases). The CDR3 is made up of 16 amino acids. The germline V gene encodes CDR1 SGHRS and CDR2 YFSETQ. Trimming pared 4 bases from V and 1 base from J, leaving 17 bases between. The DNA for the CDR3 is TGCGCCAGCAGCCCGGGCCCACGGGGGACGAACACTGAAGCTTTCTTT. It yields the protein CASSPGPRGTNTEAFF.

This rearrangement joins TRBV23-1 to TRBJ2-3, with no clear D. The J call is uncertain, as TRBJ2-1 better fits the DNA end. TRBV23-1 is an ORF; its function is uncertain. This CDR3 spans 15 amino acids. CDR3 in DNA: TGCGCCAGCAGTCAATCGAGCCGGCCGACCTACGAGCAGTTCTTC. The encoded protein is CASSQSSRPTYEQFF.